These T cell receptor beta chains were read from a single sample in a study of identical twins. Via MiXCR, TCRdb re-called the 5' RACE reads, giving one row per CDR3 protein. Of approximately 240,000 distinct CDR3 sequences listed, about 14% are singletons. Sequences were obtained from memory (CD45RO+) T cells sorted from blood. Receptors were obtained from a woman under 30 in good health. Both conserved end residues are trimmed from each CDR3. Fields, in order: J gene, V gene, CDR3 protein.

TRBJ1-4 TRBV5-5 ASRSAEKLF
TRBJ2-5 TRBV7-2 ASGLTLAGVETQY
TRBJ2-7 TRBV7-8 ASSLAFRRDSEQY
TRBJ2-2 TRBV5-1 ASSFDTNTGELF
TRBJ2-5 TRBV15 ATSRDRHSQETQY
TRBJ1-5 TRBV10-3 AINPDRNQPQH
TRBJ2-7 TRBV5-1 ASSLLGDRDYEQY
TRBJ2-1 TRBV18 ASSAAGGDSYNEQF
TRBJ2-3 TRBV7-9 ASSLRVVGTDTQY
TRBJ2-7 TRBV6-2/TRBV6-3 ASSPGRREQY
TRBJ2-3 TRBV20-1 SARDGVINTQY
TRBJ1-5 TRBV27 ASRQTQGLGNQPQH
TRBJ1-1 TRBV6-2/TRBV6-3 ATDRGTEAF
TRBJ2-5 TRBV11-2 ASSFGGGGETQY
TRBJ2-3 TRBV12-3/TRBV12-4 ASREQGRPDTQY
TRBJ1-2 TRBV30 AWSVGGRVYGYT
TRBJ2-2 TRBV5-1 ASSFGGAAANTGELF
TRBJ2-7 TRBV20-1 SANRDQRYEQY
TRBJ2-1 TRBV6-1 ASRGLAENNEQF
TRBJ1-2 TRBV2 ASSAQAMQYGYT
TRBJ2-1 TRBV20-1 SASGGASYNEQF
TRBJ2-1 TRBV12-3/TRBV12-4 ASSLPRQGQF
TRBJ2-5 TRBV5-1 ASSLGTSEGLVETQY
TRBJ1-5 TRBV15 ATSPRLGQHNQPQH
TRBJ2-1 TRBV6-5 ASSRQTGEQF
TRBJ1-1 TRBV12-3/TRBV12-4 ASSFKQGATEAF
TRBJ2-1 TRBV3-1 ASSSTGRVSYNEQF
TRBJ2-1 TRBV5-4 ASSTTSGKINEQF
TRBJ1-5 TRBV18 ASSPDGDRDNQPQH
TRBJ1-1 TRBV16 ASSPVQVNTEAF
TRBJ2-7 TRBV13 ASSSRTGDYEQY
TRBJ1-6 TRBV4-2 ASSQVGKGINSPLH
TRBJ2-7 TRBV7-2 ASSSPSGHEQY
TRBJ2-4 TRBV20-1 SASPRVANIQY
TRBJ1-5 TRBV30 AWSEGISNQPQH
TRBJ2-1 TRBV20-1 SARLSGRDYNEQF
TRBJ1-1 TRBV18 ASSRVSDPTEAF
TRBJ2-1 TRBV10-2 ASSLTSAEYNEQF
TRBJ1-2 TRBV2 ASSMEQYGYT
TRBJ2-3 TRBV4-2 ASSQEPGIPDTQY
TRBJ2-1 TRBV12-3/TRBV12-4 ASSPGARGRNEQF
TRBJ2-7 TRBV15 ATSRDLSGRDEQY
TRBJ2-1 TRBV20-1 SARGPDEQF
TRBJ2-5 TRBV29-1 SVTYRGFEETQY
TRBJ2-7 TRBV3-1 ASSQYSGGLSYEQY
TRBJ1-6 TRBV5-1 ASSLATVDNSPLH
TRBJ2-1 TRBV20-1 SAREQGRWNEQF
TRBJ2-3 TRBV29-1 SGGSGEITDTQY
TRBJ1-3 TRBV12-3/TRBV12-4 ASSLGRQFSGNTIY
TRBJ2-7 TRBV7-9 ASSPAYSSDSYEQY
TRBJ2-3 TRBV20-1 SARGRKSSTDTQY
TRBJ2-1 TRBV3-1 ASSPRQGWNEQF
TRBJ2-2 TRBV5-1 ASSLRSPGTGELF
TRBJ1-1 TRBV6-1 ASSEGSGLNTEAF
TRBJ2-7 TRBV5-1 ASSLEVQGPYEQY
TRBJ1-1 TRBV5-1 ASSLGAGGTEAF
TRBJ2-5 TRBV20-1 SASGVQETQY
TRBJ1-2 TRBV20-1 SAQVREGTYGYT
TRBJ2-1 TRBV20-1 SARRTESIPELGQF